Below, one T cell receptor (beta chain) is given with its context. This clone occurred a few times. No cognate antigen has been identified for it. Within one base of it there is no much larger clone, and no base qualities were kept. TCRbeta CDR3 regions were amplified from genomic DNA by means of the immunoSEQ Assay, a bias-controlled multiplex PCR. As for the authors' bioinformatics: Nucleated cell counts per sample were estimated from amplification of reference gene primers within the assay. To quantify the absolute abundance of each unique TCRbeta CDR3 rearrangement, sequence reads were collapsed and filtered. For each sample, productive Simpson clonality was calculated by taking the square root of Simpson's diversity index across productive rearrangements. Here the immuneACCESS table is served through TCRdb, limited to in-frame sequences with V and J called. Missing clones are a known gap in these copies; in checked studies unresolved V genes cover under half, and the rest lacks a known reason. V and J calls plus clone size are reproduced from that table; the DNA served to infer D and trimming. The sample has fewer than 450,000 clones on record, 88% of them singletons. The ten largest account for over 10% of the sample.

At the junction V is shortened by 8 bases and J by 0 bases, with 8 bases in between. Taken from the germline V gene, the CDR1 and CDR2 loops are SNHLY and FYNNEI. The CDR3 spans 13 residues, from the cysteine through the phenylalanine. The sequence is cut down to CDR3 DNA, 39 bases in frame from base 1. This entry is derived from a study of blood T cell repertoires in COVID-19 (dated by TCRdb to the early 2020s). Broadly, across the study: Samples covering the acute and convalescent phases of COVID-19 were provided by collaborators in the United States, Italy and Spain. Where available, HLA class I and class II types were obtained from metadata supplied by the sample provider rather than from assay-based typing. The dataset comprised deeply sampled blood TCRbeta repertoires from subjects exposed to, actively infected with, or recovered from COVID-19. Samples came from the ongoing ImmuneRACE study (first 160 participants) plus 1,254 subjects from 6 global collaborators. The repertoires were released in a freely available public database intended as a resource for research on the immune response to SARS-CoV-2. The prospective study material was composed of cDNA or gDNA derived from T cells, B-cell-depleted T cells, or PBMCs. Sample metadata almost always included a de-identified subject ID, COVID-19 status, age in years and sex.

The research as a whole found: Clinical and demographic metadata were provided uncurated, with the amount varying by source and participant.

One collaborating source in Seattle enrolled patients while the patients were actively infected and followed the patients over time throughout the course of disease. Each collaborating institution followed its own protocols to collect whole blood in K2EDTA tubes. Collaborator samples were shipped for TCRbeta analysis as frozen whole blood, isolated PBMCs, or DNA extracted from either sample type. This sequence originates from a woman aged 50 to 65 with COVID-19, enrolled during active disease. Sequencing was carried out using peripheral blood. The chain couples TRBV2 to TRBJ1-3; too little of a D gene remains to name it. The CDR3 protein sequence reads: CASASFSGNTIYF. DNA sequence: TGTGCCAGCGCGAGCTTCTCTGGAAACACCATATATTTT.